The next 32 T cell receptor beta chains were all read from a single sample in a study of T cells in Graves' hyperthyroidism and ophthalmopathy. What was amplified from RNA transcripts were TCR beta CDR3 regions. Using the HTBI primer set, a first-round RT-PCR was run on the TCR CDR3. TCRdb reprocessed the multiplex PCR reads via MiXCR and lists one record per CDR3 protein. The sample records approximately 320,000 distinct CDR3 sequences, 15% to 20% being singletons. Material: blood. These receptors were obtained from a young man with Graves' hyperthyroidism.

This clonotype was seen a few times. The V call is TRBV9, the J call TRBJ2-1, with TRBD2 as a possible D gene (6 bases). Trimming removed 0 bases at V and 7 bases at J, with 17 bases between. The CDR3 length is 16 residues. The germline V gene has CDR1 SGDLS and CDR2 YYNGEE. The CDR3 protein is CASSVGARPGANEQFF. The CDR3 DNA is TGTGCCAGCAGCGTAGGGGCTAGACCGGGAGCAAATGAGCAGTTCTTC.

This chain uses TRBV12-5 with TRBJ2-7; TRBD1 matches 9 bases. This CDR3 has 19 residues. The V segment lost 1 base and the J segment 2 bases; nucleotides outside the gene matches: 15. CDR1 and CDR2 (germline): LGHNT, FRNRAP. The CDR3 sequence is CASGLAVGTGSLIPYEQYF. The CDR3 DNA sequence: TGTGCTAGTGGTTTGGCCGTCGGGACAGGGAGTTTGATCCCCTACGAGCAGTACTTC.

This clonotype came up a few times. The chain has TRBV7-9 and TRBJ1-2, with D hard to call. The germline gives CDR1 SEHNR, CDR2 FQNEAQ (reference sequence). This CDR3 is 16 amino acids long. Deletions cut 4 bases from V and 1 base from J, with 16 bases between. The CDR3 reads CASSSSSGNSNYGYTF. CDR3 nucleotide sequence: TGTGCCAGCAGCTCCAGTTCAGGAAACAGTAACTATGGCTACACCTTC.

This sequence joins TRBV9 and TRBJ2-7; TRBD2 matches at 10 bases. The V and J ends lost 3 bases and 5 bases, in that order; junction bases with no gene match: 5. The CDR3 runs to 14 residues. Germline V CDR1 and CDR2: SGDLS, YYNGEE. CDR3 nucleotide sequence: TGTGCCAGCAGCGAACCCGGGACTAGCGACGAGCAGTACTTC. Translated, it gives CASSEPGTSDEQYF.

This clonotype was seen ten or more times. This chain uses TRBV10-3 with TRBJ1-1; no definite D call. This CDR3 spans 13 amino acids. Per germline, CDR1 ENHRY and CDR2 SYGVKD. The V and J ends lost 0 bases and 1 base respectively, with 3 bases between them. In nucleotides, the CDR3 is TGTGCCATCAGTGAGTCGTGGAACACTGAAGCTTTCTTT. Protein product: CAISESWNTEAFF.

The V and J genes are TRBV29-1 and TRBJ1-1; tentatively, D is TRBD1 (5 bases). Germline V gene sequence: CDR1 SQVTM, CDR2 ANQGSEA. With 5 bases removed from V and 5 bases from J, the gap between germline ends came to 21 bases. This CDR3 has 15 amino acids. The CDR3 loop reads CSVRAGWGVETEAFF. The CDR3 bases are TGCAGCGTTAGGGCCGGGTGGGGGGTGGAGACTGAAGCTTTCTTT.

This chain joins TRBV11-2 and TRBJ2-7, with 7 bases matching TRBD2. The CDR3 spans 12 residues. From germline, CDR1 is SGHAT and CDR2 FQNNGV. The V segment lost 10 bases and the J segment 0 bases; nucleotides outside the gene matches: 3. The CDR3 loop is CATLAASYEQYF. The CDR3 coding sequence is TGTGCCACGCTAGCGGCCTCCTACGAGCAGTACTTC.

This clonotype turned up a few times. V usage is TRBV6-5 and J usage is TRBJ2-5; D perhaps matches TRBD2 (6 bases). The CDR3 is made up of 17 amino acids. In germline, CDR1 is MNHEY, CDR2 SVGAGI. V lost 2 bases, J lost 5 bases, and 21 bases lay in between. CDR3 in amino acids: CASSYLPAGGGDETQYF. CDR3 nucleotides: TGTGCCAGCAGTTACCTCCCGGCGGGCGGAGGGGATGAGACCCAGTACTTC.

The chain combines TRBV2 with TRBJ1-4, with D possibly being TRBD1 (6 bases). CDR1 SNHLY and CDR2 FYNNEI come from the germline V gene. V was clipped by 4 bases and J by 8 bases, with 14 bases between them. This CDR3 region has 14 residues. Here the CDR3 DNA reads TGTGCCAGCAGTGGAGAGGACCAGGGGGAAAAACTGTTTTTT. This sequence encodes CASSGEDQGEKLFF.

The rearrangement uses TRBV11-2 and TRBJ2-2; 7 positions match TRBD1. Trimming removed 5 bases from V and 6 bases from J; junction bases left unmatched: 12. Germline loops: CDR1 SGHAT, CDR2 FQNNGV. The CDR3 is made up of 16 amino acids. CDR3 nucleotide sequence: TGTGCCAGCAGCGGAGACAGGGCGGTTTTGTCCGGGGAGCTGTTTTTT. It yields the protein CASSGDRAVLSGELFF.

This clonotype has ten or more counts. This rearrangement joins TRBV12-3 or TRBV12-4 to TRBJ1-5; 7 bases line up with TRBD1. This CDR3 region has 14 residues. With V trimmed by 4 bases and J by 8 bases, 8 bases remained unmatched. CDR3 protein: CASSWGTAGEPQHF. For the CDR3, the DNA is TGTGCCAGCAGTTGGGGGACAGCCGGCGAGCCCCAGCATTTT.

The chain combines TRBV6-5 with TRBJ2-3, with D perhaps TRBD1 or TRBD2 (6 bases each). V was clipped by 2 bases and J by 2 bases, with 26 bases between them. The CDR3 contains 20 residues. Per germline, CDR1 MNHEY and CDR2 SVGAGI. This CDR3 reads CASSYLGGARGRRNTDTQYF. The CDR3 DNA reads TGTGCCAGCAGTTACCTGGGGGGCGCACGAGGGAGACGGAACACAGATACGCAGTATTTT.

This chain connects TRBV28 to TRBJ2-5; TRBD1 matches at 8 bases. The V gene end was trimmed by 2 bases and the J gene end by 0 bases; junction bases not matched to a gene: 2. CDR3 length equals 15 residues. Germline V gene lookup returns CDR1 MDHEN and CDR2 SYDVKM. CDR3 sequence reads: CASSLGRGHQETQYF. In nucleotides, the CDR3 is TGTGCCAGCAGTTTAGGCAGGGGGCACCAAGAGACCCAGTACTTC.

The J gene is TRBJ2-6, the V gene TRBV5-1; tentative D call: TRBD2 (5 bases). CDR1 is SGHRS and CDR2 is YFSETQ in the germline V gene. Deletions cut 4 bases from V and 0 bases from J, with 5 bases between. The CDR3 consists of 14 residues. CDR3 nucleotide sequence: TGCGCCAGCAGCGACTACTCTGGGGCCAACGTCCTGACTTTC. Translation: CASSDYSGANVLTF.

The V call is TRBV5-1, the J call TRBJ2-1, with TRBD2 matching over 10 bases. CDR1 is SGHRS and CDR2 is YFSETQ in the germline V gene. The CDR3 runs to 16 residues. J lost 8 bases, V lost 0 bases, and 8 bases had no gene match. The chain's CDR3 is CASSLDIAGGRDEQFF. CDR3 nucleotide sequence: TGCGCCAGCAGCTTGGATATAGCGGGAGGCCGGGATGAGCAGTTCTTC.

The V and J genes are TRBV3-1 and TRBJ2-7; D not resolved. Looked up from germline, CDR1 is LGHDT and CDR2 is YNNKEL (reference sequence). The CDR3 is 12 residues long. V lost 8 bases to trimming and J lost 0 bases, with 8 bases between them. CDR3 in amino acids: CASAASSYEQYF. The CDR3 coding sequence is TGTGCCAGCGCGGCCTCCTCCTACGAGCAGTACTTC.

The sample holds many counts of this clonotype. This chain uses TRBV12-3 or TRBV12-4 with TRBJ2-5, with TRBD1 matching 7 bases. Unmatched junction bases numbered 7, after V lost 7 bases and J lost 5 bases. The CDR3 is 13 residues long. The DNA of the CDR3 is TGTGCCAGCACCTTACAGGGGTGGGAGACCCAGTACTTC. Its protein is CASTLQGWETQYF.

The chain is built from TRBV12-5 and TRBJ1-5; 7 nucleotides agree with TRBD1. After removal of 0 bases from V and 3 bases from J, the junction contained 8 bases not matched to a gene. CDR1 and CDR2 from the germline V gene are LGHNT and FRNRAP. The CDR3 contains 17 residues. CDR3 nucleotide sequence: TGTGCTAGTGGTTTGGTACTCGGGACAGAAATCAATCAGCCCCAGCATTTT. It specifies CASGLVLGTEINQPQHF.

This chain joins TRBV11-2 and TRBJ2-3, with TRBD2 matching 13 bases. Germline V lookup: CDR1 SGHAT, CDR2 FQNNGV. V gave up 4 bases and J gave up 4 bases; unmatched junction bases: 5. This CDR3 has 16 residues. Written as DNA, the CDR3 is TGTGCCAGCAGCTCGGGACTAGCGGGACTCCCAGATACGCAGTATTTT. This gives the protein CASSSGLAGLPDTQYF. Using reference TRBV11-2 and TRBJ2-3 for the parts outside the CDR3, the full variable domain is EAGVAQSPRYKIIEKRQSVAFWCNPISGHATLYWYQQILGQGPKLLIQFQNNGVVDDSQLPKDRFSAERLKGVDSTLKIQPAKLEDSAVYLCASSSGLAGLPDTQYFGPGTRLTVL.

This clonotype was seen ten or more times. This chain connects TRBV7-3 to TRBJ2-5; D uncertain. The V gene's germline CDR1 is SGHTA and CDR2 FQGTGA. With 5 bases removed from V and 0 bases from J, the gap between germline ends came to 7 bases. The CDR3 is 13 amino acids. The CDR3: CASSPRNQETQYF. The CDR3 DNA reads TGTGCCAGCAGCCCCAGGAACCAAGAGACCCAGTACTTC.

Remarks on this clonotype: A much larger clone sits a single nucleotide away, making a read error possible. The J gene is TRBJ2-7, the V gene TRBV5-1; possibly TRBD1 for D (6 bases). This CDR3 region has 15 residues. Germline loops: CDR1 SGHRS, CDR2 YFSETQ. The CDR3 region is CASSLVVDSPYEPYF. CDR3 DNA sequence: TGCGCCAGCAGCTTGGTAGTGGACAGCCCCTACGAGCCGTACTTC.

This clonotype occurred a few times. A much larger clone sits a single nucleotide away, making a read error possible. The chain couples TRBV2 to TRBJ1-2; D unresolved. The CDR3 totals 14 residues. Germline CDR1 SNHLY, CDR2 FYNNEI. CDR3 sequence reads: CASSYNRVNYDYTF. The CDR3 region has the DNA TGTGCCAGCAGCTACAATCGGGTAAACTATGACTACACCTTC.

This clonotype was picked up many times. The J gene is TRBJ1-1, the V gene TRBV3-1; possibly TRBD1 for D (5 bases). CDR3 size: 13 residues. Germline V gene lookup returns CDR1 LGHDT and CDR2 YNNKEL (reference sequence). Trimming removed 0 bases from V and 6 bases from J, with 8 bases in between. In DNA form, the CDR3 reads TGTGCCAGCAGCCAAGACAGGGCGGCTGAAGCTTTCTTT. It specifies CASSQDRAAEAFF.

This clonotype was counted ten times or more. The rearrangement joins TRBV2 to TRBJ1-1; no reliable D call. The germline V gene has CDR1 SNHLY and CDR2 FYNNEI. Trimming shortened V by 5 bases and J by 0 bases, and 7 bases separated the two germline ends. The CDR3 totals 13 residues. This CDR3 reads CASSFRLNTEAFF. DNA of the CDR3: TGTGCCAGCAGTTTCAGACTGAACACTGAAGCTTTCTTT.

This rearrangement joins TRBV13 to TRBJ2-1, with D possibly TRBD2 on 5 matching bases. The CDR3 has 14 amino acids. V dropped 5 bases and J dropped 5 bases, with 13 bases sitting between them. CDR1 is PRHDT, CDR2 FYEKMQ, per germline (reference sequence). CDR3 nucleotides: TGTGCCAGCAGCCCGGACTTTAGTAACAATGAGCAGTTCTTC. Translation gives CASSPDFSNNEQFF. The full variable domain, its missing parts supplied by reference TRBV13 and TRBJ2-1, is AAGVIQSPRHLIKEKRETATLKCYPIPRHDTVYWYQQGPGQDPQFLISFYEKMQSDKGSIPDRFSAQQFSDYHSELNMSSLELGDSALYFCASSPDFSNNEQFFGPGTRLTVL.

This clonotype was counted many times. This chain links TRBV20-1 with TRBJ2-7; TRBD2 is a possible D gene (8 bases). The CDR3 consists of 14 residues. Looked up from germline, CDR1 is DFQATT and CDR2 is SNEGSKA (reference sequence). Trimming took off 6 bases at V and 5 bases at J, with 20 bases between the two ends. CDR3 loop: CSARGTAGVNEQYF. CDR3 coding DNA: TGCAGTGCCCGGGGGACAGCGGGAGTAAACGAGCAGTACTTC.

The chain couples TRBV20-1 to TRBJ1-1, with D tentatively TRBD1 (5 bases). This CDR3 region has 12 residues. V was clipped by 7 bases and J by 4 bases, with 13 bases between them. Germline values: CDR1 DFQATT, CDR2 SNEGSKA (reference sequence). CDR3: CSGWGGITEAFF. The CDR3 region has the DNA TGCAGTGGCTGGGGCGGGATCACTGAAGCTTTCTTT.

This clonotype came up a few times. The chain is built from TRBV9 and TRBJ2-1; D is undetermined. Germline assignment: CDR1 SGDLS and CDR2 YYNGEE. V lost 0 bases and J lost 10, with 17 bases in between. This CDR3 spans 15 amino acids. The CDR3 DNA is TGTGCCAGCAGCGTAGGGGAAGCTGGTGCTGGCGAGCAGTTCTTC. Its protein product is CASSVGEAGAGEQFF.

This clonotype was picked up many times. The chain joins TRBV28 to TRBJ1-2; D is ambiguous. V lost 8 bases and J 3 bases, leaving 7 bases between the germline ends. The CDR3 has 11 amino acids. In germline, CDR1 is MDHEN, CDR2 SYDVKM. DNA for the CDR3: TGTGCCAGCTACGGGGACTATGGCTACACCTTC. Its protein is CASYGDYGYTF.

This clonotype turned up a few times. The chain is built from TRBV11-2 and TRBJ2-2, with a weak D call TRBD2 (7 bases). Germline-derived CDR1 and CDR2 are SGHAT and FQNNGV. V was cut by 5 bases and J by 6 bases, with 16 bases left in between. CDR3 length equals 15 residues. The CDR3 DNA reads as TGTGCCAGCAGCCAAGAGAGGGGGGGCCCCGGGGAGCTGTTTTTT. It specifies CASSQERGGPGELFF.

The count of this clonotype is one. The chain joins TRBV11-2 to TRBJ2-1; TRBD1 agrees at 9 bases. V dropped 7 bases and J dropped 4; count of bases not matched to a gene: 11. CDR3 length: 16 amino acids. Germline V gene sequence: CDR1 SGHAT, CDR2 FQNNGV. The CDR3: CASTSLDRGSYNEQFF. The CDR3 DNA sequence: TGTGCCAGCACCTCTCTCGACAGGGGGTCTTACAATGAGCAGTTCTTC. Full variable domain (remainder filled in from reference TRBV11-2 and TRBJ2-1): EAGVAQSPRYKIIEKRQSVAFWCNPISGHATLYWYQQILGQGPKLLIQFQNNGVVDDSQLPKDRFSAERLKGVDSTLKIQPAKLEDSAVYLCASTSLDRGSYNEQFFGPGTRLTVL.

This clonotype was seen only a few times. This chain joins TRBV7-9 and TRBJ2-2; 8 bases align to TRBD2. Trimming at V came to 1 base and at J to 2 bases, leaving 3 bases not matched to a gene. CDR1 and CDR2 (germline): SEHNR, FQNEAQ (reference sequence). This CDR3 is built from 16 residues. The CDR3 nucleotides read TGTGCCAGCAGCTTAGAAGGACTAGCTAACACCGGGGAGCTGTTTTTT. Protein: CASSLEGLANTGELFF.